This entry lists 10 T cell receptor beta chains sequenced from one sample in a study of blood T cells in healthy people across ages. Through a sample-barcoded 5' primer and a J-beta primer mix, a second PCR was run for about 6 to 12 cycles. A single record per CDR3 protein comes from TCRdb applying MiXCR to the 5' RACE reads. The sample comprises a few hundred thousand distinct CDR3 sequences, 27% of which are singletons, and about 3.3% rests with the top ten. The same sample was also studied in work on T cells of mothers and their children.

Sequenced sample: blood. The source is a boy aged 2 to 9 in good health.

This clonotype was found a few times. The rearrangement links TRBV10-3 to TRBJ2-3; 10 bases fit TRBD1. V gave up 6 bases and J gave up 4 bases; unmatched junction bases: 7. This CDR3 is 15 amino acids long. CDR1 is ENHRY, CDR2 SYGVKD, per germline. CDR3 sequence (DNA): TGTGCCATCAGAAAGACAGGGGGCGCATCAGATACGCAGTATTTT. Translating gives CAIRKTGGASDTQYF.

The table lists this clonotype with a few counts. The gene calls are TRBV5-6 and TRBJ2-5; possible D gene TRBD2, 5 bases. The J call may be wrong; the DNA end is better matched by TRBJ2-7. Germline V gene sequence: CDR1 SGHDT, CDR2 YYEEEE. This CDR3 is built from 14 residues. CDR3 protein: CASSSAVAAYEQYF. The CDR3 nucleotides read TGTGCCAGCAGCTCAGCGGTCGCCGCCTACGAGCAGTACTTC.

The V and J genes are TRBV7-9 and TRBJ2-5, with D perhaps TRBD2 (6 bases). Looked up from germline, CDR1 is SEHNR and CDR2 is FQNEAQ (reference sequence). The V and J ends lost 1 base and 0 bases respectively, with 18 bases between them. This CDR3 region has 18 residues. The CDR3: CASSLGLEGVGNQETQYF. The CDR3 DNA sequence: TGTGCCAGCAGCTTAGGCTTGGAGGGCGTCGGTAACCAAGAGACCCAGTACTTC.

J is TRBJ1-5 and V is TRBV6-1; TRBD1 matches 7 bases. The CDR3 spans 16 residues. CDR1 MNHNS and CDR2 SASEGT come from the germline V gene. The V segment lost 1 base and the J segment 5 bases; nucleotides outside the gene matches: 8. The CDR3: CASSEGRTGYYQPQHF. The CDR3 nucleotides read TGTGCCAGCAGTGAAGGGAGGACAGGATACTATCAGCCCCAGCATTTT.

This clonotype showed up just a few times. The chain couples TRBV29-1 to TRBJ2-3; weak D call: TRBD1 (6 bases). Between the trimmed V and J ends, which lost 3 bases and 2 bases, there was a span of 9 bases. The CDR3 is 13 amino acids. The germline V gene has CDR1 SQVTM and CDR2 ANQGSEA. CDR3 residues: CSVDEGVTDTQYF. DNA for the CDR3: TGCAGCGTTGACGAGGGGGTCACAGATACGCAGTATTTT.

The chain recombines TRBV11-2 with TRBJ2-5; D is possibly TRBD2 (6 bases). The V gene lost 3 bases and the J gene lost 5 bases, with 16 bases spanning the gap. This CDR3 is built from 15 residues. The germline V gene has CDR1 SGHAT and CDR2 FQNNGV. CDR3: CASSFLLAAGETQYF. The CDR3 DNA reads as TGTGCCAGCAGCTTCTTACTAGCAGCTGGCGAGACCCAGTACTTC.

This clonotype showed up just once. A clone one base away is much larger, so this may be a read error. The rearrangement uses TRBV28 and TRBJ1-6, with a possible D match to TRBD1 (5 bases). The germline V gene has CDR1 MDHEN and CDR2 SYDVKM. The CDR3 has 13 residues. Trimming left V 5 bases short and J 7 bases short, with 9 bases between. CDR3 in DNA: TGTGCCAGCAGTCCCAGACAGAATTCACCCCTCCACTTT. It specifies CASSPRQNSPLHF.

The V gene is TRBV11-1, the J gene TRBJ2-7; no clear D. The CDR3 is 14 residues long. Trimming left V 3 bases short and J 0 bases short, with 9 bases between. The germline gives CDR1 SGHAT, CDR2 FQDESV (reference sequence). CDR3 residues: CASSFPGLSYEQYF. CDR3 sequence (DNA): TGTGCCAGCAGCTTCCCTGGCCTCTCCTACGAGCAGTACTTC.

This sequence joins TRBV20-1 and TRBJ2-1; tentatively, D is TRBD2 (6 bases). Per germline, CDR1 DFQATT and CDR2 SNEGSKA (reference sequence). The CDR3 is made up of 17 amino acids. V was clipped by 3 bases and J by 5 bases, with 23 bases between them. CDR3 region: CSASRAGGTVKNNEQFF. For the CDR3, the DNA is TGCAGTGCTAGCCGAGCTGGCGGGACTGTAAAGAACAATGAGCAGTTCTTC.

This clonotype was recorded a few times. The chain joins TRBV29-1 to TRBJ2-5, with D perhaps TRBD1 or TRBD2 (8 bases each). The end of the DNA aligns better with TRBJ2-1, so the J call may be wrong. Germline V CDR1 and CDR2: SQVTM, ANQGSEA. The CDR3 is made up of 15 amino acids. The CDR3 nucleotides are TGCAGCGTTGCCTCAGGGGGCGGGAGGAACAATGAGCAGTTCTTC. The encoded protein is CSVASGGGRNNEQFF.